This entry describes one T cell receptor (beta chain). This sample is part of a study of T cell responses to AZD1222 COVID-19 vaccine. Sequencing was performed with immunoSEQ multiplex PCR; in TCRdb, only in-frame clones are kept and a portion is missing. The table has about 93,000 clones, approximately 83% seen once; the top ten hold around 8.2%. This receptor was taken from an adult in good health. This material consisted of peripheral blood, taken on day 0 of AZD1222 vaccination.

The DNA for the CDR3 is TGTGCCAGCAGCTCCTCGGCGACTGGCAGAGAGACCCAGTACTTC. This encodes CASSSSATGRETQYF. The rearrangement joins TRBV7-2 to TRBJ2-5; D not resolved. Germline V lookup: CDR1 SGHTA, CDR2 FQGNSA. This CDR3 has 15 residues. Trimming pared 4 bases from V and 4 bases from J, leaving 16 bases between.